This T cell receptor beta chain derives from a study of blood T cell repertoires in COVID-19. As for the study in general: Samples came from the United States, Italy and Spain, spanning acute and convalescent COVID-19. T cells, B-cell-depleted T cells, or PBMCs provided the cDNA or gDNA that served as material.

In the source study's methods: For nucleated cells, counts were estimated from reference gene primer amplification. The method was immunoSEQ multiplex PCR; TCRdb's version includes in-frame clones alone and lacks a portion of them. V and J calls and clone size are given by that table; D and trimming were obtained from the DNA. The table has fewer than 45,000 clones, 90% seen once. Germline V lookup: CDR1 ENHRY, CDR2 SYGVKD. CDR3 length: 14 residues. V was clipped by 9 bases and J by 4 bases; unmatched bases: 10. The rearrangement links TRBV10-3 to TRBJ1-2, with 8 positions matching TRBD1. The TCR comes from a man aged 60-69 years with active or convalescent COVID-19. Sequences were obtained from peripheral blood. In DNA, the CDR3 is TGTGCCATATTTCGGACAGGGACGCTCTATGGCTACACCTTC. This translates into CAIFRTGTLYGYTF.